Listed below are T cell receptor beta chains from one sample, sequenced in a study of shared clonotypes between healthy human individuals. The assay was immunoSEQ multiplex PCR, and TCRdb's table has in-frame clones only and misses some. Among about 2 million clones listed, 85% to 95% were seen once. Sequencing was performed on naive CD4+ T cells sorted from blood. The receptors derive from a man aged 18 to 29 in good health. The CDR3 runs from the conserved cysteine through the conserved F or W. Each record gives: V gene, CDR3 protein.

V gene: TRBV13
CDR3 protein: CASSFDSGKNIQYF

V gene: TRBV19
CDR3 protein: CASSIVGTSGYEQYF

V gene: TRBV7-9
CDR3 protein: CASSLTSGNEQYF

V gene: TRBV5-4
CDR3 protein: CASSARTSGGADTQYF

V gene: TRBV10-3
CDR3 protein: CAISDTRTVAPENTEAFF

V gene: TRBV2
CDR3 protein: CASSQSETGVIF

V gene: TRBV11-2
CDR3 protein: CASSQNYNEQFF

V gene: TRBV4-2
CDR3 protein: CASSQDFYGLGRSWEQYF

V gene: TRBV2
CDR3 protein: CASTGKAYNSPLHF

V gene: TRBV6-5
CDR3 protein: CASSQGTYNQPQHF

V gene: TRBV7-2
CDR3 protein: CASSLAGGLRYNSPLHF

V gene: TRBV30
CDR3 protein: CAWSPEGTEAFF

V gene: TRBV5-1
CDR3 protein: CASSPSGGSSNTGELFF

V gene: TRBV6-5
CDR3 protein: CASSRGSGTEAFF

V gene: TRBV4-1
CDR3 protein: CASSQGGGLLETQYF

V gene: TRBV28
CDR3 protein: CASSYRRAGKTEAFF

V gene: TRBV29-1
CDR3 protein: CSVDTALNYGYTF